This record covers a single T cell receptor beta chain. This entry belongs to a study of blood T cell repertoires in COVID-19. Overall study: Both acute and convalescent COVID-19 samples were obtained from the United States, Italy and Spain. From T cells, B-cell-depleted T cells, or PBMCs came the material, which was cDNA or gDNA.

Methods used by the authors: Reference gene primer amplification gave nucleated cell count estimates. Libraries were prepared by immunoSEQ multiplex PCR; TCRdb keeps only in-frame clonotypes and omits some of them. V and J calls and clone size come straight from that table; D and trimming were deduced from the DNA. This repertoire shows 70,000 to 90,000 clones, more than 80% found once; its top ten account for over 15%. The CDR3 loop spans 14 amino acids. Germline values: CDR1 SGHRS, CDR2 YFSETQ. The V and J ends lost 0 bases and 1 base, in that order; junction bases with no gene match: 0. This clonotype was obtained from a woman aged 55-69 years with acute or convalescent COVID-19. V is TRBV5-1 and J is TRBJ1-1, with 7 nucleotides matching TRBD1. Sequencing was done on a sample of peripheral blood. The CDR3 sequence: CASSLGTGNTEAFF. The CDR3 coding sequence is TGCGCCAGCAGCTTGGGGACAGGGAACACTGAAGCTTTCTTT.